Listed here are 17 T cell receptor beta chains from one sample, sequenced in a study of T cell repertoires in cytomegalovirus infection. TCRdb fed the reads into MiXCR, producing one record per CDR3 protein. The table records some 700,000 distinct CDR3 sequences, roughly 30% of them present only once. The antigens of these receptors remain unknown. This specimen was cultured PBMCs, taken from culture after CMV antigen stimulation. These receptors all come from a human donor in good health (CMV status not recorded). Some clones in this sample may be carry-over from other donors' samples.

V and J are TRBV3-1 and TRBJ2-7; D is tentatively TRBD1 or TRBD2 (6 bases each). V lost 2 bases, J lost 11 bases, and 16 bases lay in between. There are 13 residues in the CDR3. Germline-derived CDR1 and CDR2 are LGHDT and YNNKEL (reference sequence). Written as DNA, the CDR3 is TGTGCCAGCAGCCAAAGTCGGGGGCATGAGGAGTACTTC. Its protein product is CASSQSRGHEEYF.

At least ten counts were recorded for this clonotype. The CDR3 sequence is CASSAGTGFSGANVLTF. CDR3 in DNA: TGTGCCAGCAGCGCCGGGACAGGGTTCTCTGGGGCCAACGTCCTGACTTTC. The chain carries TRBV7-8 and TRBJ2-6; 9 nucleotides align to TRBD1. The junction had 5 bases not matched to a gene; V was cut back by 5 bases and J by 0 bases. Germline-derived CDR1 and CDR2 are SGHVS and FQNEAQ. The CDR3 length is 17 residues.

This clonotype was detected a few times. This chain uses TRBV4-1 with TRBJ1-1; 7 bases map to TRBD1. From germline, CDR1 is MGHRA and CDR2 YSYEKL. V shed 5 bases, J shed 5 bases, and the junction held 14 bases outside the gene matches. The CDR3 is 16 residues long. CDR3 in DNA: TGCGCCAGCAGCACCACTGGGCAGGGGGGGAGAACTGAAGCTTTCTTT. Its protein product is CASSTTGQGGRTEAFF.

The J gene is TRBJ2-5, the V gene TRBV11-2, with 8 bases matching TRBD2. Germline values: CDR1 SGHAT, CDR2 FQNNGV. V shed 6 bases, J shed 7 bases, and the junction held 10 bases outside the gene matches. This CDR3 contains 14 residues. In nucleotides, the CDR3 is TGTGCCAGCAGTTACGTCGGGGGGGGCGGGACCCAGTACTTC. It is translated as CASSYVGGGGTQYF.

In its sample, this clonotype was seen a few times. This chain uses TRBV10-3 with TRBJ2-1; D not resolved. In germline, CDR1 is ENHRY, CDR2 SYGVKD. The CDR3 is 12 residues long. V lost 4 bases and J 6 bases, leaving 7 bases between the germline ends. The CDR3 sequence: CAISGGSNEQFF. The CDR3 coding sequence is TGTGCCATCAGTGGGGGATCCAATGAGCAGTTCTTC.

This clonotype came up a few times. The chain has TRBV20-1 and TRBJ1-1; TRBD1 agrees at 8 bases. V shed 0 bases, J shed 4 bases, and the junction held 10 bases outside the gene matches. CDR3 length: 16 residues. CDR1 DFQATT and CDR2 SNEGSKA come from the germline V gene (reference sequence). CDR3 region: CSARDRKTGASTEAFF. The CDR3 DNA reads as TGCAGTGCTAGAGATCGAAAGACAGGGGCGAGCACTGAAGCTTTCTTT.

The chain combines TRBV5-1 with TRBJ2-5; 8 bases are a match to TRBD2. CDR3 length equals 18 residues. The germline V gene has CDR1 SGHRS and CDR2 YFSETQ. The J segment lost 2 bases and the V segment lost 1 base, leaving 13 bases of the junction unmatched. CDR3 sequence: CASSLTFVLAGPQETQYF. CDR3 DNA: TGCGCCAGCAGCTTGACTTTTGTTCTAGCGGGCCCACAAGAGACCCAGTACTTC.

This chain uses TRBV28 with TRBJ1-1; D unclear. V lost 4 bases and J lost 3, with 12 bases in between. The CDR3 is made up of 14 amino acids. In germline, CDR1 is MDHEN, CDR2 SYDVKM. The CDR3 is CASSSEPRDTEAFF. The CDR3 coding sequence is TGTGCCAGCAGTTCCGAGCCCCGGGACACTGAAGCTTTCTTT.

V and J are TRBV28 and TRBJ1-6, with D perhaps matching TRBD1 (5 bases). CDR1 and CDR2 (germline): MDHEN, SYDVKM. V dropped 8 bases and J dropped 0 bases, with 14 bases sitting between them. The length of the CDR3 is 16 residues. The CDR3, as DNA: TGTGCCAGCGGCCTTGGGGGTAGCTCCTATAATTCACCCCTCCACTTT. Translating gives CASGLGGSSYNSPLHF.

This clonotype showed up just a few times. DNA for the CDR3: TGTGCCAGCAGCTCCGGGACATTTATGAACACTGAAGCTTTCTTT. Encoded protein: CASSSGTFMNTEAFF. The chain uses TRBV7-2 and TRBJ1-1, with D possibly being TRBD1 (6 bases). The V gene's germline CDR1 is SGHTA and CDR2 FQGNSA. V dropped 4 bases and J dropped 0 bases, with 12 bases sitting between them. The CDR3 contains 15 residues.

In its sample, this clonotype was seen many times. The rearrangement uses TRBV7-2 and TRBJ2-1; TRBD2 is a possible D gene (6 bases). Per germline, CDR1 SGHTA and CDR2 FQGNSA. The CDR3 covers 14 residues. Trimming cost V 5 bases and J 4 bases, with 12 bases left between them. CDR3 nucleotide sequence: TGTGCCAGCAGCGTGGGACTGGCATACAATGAGCAGTTCTTC. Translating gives CASSVGLAYNEQFF.

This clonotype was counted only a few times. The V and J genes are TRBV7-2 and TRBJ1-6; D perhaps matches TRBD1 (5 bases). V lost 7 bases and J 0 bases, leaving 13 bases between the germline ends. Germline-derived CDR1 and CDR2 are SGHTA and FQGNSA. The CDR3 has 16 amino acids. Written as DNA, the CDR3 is TGTGCCAGCACCCCGGGGGGGAGCTCCTATAATTCACCCCTCCACTTT. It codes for CASTPGGSSYNSPLHF.

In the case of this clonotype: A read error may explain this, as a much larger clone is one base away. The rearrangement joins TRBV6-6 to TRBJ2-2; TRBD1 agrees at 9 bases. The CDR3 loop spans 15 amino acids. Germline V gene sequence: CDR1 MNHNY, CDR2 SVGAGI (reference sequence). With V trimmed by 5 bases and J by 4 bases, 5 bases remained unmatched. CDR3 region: CASSPGTGTTGELFF. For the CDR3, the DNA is TGTGCCAGCAGTCCCGGGACAGGGACCACCGGGGAGCTGTTTTTT.

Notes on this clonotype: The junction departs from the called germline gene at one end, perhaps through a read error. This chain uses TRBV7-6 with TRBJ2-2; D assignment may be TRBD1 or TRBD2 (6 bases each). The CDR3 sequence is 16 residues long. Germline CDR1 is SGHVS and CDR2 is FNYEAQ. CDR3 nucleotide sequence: TGTGCCAGCAGCTTAGAGGGGGGAAAATACACCGGGGAGCTGGTTTTT. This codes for CASSLEGGKYTGELVF.

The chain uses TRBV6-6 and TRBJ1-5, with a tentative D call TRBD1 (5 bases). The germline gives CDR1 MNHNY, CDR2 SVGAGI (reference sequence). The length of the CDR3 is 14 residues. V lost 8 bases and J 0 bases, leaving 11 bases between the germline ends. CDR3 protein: CASAGLGSNQPQHF. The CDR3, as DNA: TGTGCCAGCGCAGGGCTCGGTAGCAATCAGCCCCAGCATTTT.

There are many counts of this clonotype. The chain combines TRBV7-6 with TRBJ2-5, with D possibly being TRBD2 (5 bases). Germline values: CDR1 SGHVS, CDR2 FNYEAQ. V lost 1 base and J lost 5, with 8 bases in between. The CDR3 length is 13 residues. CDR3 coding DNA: TGTGCCAGCAGCTTAGGAGGGATGGAGACCCAGTACTTC. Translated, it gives CASSLGGMETQYF. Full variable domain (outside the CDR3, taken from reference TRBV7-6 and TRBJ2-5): GAGVSQSPRYKVTKRGQDVALRCDPISGHVSLYWYRQALGQGPEFLTYFNYEAQQDKSGLPNDRFSAERPEGSISTLTIQRTEQRDSAMYRCASSLGGMETQYFGPGTRLLVL.

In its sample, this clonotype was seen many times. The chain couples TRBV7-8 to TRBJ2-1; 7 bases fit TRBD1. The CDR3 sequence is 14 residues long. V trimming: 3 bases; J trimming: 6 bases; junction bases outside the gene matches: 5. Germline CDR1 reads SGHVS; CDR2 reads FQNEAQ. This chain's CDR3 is CASSFRQGFNEQFF. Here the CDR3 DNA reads TGTGCCAGCAGCTTCCGACAGGGATTCAATGAGCAGTTCTTC.